This TCR beta chain was recorded in a study of blood T cell repertoires in COVID-19. The germline V and J ends were trimmed by 6 bases and 2 bases, with 11 bases remaining between them. The germline V gene has CDR1 MNHEY and CDR2 SMNVEV (reference sequence). The CDR3 spans 14 residues. Study processing details: Using reference gene primer amplification, nucleated cell counts were estimated. Clones were read by immunoSEQ multiplex PCR, and TCRdb kept only the in-frame ones, dropping some. Clonal size and the V and J genes are those of that table, whereas D and trimming came from the DNA. Of roughly 120,000 clones in the sample, just over 70% were seen once.

Sequencing was performed on peripheral blood. V is TRBV27 and J is TRBJ1-5; the D gene is possibly TRBD1 (6 bases). This receptor was identified in a human donor with acute or convalescent COVID-19. The donor label of this sample is uncertain. The DNA for the CDR3 is TGTGCCAGCAGAGGGGGAGTCGGCAATCAGCCCCAGCATTTT. Amino acid sequence: CASRGGVGNQPQHF.